Listed below are T cell receptor beta chains from one sample, sequenced in a study of blood T cell repertoires in COVID-19. Some clones are missing from TCRdb's copy, which holds only in-frame ones; the method was immunoSEQ multiplex PCR. This sample has around 300,000 clones, with about 90% found just once. Source material: PBMCs or T cells enriched from blood (not recorded which). These receptors all come from a woman in her twenties or thirties who had recovered from COVID-19. Both conserved end residues are part of each CDR3.

v_call,cdr3_length,j_call,cdr3_aa
TRBV29-1,14,TRBJ2-1,CSVVREPAYNEQFF
TRBV28,15,TRBJ1-6,CASSSSGGYNSPLHF
TRBV6-5,13,TRBJ2-6,CALFWSGANVLTF
TRBV29-1,16,TRBJ2-3,CSVVPGTSGATDTQYF
TRBV7-6,15,TRBJ2-5,CASSPAGGLKGTQYF
TRBV7-3,15,TRBJ2-2,CASSLATSAGGELFF
TRBV11-3,13,TRBJ2-3,CASSNYRDDTQYF
TRBV2,16,TRBJ2-1,CASSEWTPRGRGEQFF
TRBV19,15,TRBJ1-2,CASSYGQGVDYGYTF
TRBV6-5,15,TRBJ2-3,CASSSSGGLTDTQYF
TRBV29-1,13,TRBJ2-5,CSVARVSEGTQYF